The 5 T cell receptor beta chains given below trace back to one sample, sequenced in a study of cytomegalovirus exposure and HLA in healthy donors. 60 Vbeta and 13 Jbeta primers were used in PCR. Some clones are missing from TCRdb's copy, which holds only in-frame ones; the method was immunoSEQ multiplex PCR. The sample carries 150,000 or so clones, over 75% recorded once. Source material: PBMCs. The source of these receptors is a woman between 45 and 60 years old in good health and CMV-seropositive.

The V call is TRBV15, the J call TRBJ1-3; D is perhaps TRBD1 (5 bases). CDR3 size: 12 residues. CDR1 is LNHNV and CDR2 is YYDKDF in the germline V gene (reference sequence). The V and J ends lost 10 bases and 3 bases respectively, with 10 bases between them. The CDR3 DNA follows: TGTGCCAGCGGACAACTTGGAAACACCATATATTTT. Protein sequence: CASGQLGNTIYF.

The chain recombines TRBV27 with TRBJ2-7, with unresolved D. With 2 bases removed from V and 3 bases from J, the gap between germline ends came to 14 bases. The CDR3 runs 15 residues. Per germline, CDR1 MNHEY and CDR2 SMNVEV (reference sequence). CDR3 sequence reads: CASSLQSPGGYEQYF. The CDR3 bases are TGTGCCAGCAGTTTACAGTCCCCCGGCGGCTACGAGCAGTACTTC.

This clone was seen a handful of times. A read error may produce the germline difference seen at one junction end. Different DNA sequences within this sample yield the same CDR3. The chain is built from TRBV7-9 and TRBJ2-1; D not certain. Germline values: CDR1 SEHNR, CDR2 FQNEAQ (reference sequence). There are 11 residues in the CDR3. DNA for the CDR3: TGTTCCAGCAGCTCGTACAATGAGCAGTTCTTC. It encodes CSSSSYNEQFF.

The rearrangement joins TRBV11-2 to TRBJ2-1; D is uncertain. From germline, CDR1 is SGHAT and CDR2 FQNNGV. The length of the CDR3 is 12 residues. V gave up 2 bases and J gave up 5 bases, with 4 bases separating them. The CDR3: CASSLPDNEQFF. CDR3 coding DNA: TGTGCCAGCAGCTTACCAGACAATGAGCAGTTCTTC.

In regard to this clone: One end of the junction does not line up with germline, which may come from a read error. The rearrangement joins TRBV7-7 to TRBJ2-1, with 8 bases aligning to TRBD2. CDR3 size: 15 residues. Germline assignment: CDR1 SSHAT and CDR2 FNYEAQ (reference sequence). The CDR3 DNA reads as TGTGCTAGCAGCTTAGATCGGACTAGCCGAAATGAGCAGTTCTTC. Amino acid sequence: CASSLDRTSRNEQFF. Filled out from reference TRBV7-7 and TRBJ2-1, the complete variable domain reads GAGVSQSPRYKVTKRGQDVTLRCDPISSHATLYWYQQALGQGPEFLTYFNYEAQPDKSGLPSDRFSAERPEGSISTLTIQRTEQRDSAMYRCASSLDRTSRNEQFFGPGTRLTVL.